What follows describes a single T cell receptor (beta chain). Antigen specificity is unknown. The entry originates in a study of cytomegalovirus exposure and HLA in healthy donors. Each donor's status was that of a healthy bone marrow donor. Both 60 Vbeta primers and 13 Jbeta primers went into the PCR. The assay was immunoSEQ multiplex PCR, and TCRdb's table has in-frame clones only and misses some. The profile shows some 54,000 clones, around 81% of them singletons. V was cut by 6 bases and J by 5 bases, with 12 bases left in between. Germline CDR1 is SGHNT and CDR2 is YYREEE (reference sequence). The CDR3 spans 13 residues. Study results and caveats: TCR association rates varied by HLA locus in a later analysis, with DRB1 highest and HLA-C lowest. Per a prior analysis, the majority of TCR beta V segments were productive roughly 87% or roughly 30% of the time.

This receptor was taken from a male donor in good health and CMV-seronegative. V and J are TRBV5-4 and TRBJ2-1; D gene ambiguous. The sequenced sample was PBMCs. This CDR3 is CASTPGPDNEQFF. In DNA, the CDR3 is TGTGCCAGCACCCCTGGGCCCGACAATGAGCAGTTCTTC. The variable domain in full, with the rest retrieved from reference TRBV5-4 and TRBJ2-1, is ETGVTQSPTHLIKTRGQQVTLRCSSQSGHNTVSWYQQALGQGPQFIFQYYREEENGRGNFPPRFSGLQFPNYSSELNVNALELDDSALYLCASTPGPDNEQFFGPGTRLTVL.